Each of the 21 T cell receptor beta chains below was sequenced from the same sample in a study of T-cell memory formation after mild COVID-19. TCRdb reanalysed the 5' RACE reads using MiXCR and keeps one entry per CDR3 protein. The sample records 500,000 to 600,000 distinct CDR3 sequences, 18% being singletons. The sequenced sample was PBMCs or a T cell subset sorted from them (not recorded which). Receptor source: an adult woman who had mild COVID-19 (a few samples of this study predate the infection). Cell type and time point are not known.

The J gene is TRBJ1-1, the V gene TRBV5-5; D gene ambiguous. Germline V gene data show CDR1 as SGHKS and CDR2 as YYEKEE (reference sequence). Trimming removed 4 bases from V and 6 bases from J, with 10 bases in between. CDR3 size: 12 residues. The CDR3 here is CASSPSISEAFF. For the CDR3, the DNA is TGTGCCAGCAGCCCCTCAATCTCTGAAGCTTTCTTT. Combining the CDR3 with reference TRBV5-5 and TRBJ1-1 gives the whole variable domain DAGVTQSPTHLIKTRGQQVTLRCSPISGHKSVSWYQQVLGQGPQFIFQYYEKEERGRGNFPDRFSARQFPNYSSELNVNALLLGDSALYLCASSPSISEAFFGQGTRLTVV.

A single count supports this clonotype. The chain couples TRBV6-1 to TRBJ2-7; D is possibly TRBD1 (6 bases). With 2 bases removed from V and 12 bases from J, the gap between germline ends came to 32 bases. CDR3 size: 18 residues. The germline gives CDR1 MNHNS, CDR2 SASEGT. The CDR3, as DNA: TGTGCCAGCAGTGAAAGGAGATACCGGGACACCCTCCTGGGTTTGCGGTACTTC. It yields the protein CASSERRYRDTLLGLRYF.

CDR3: CSASPPGQLTDTQYF. DNA for the CDR3: TGCAGTGCTAGTCCTCCGGGACAGCTAACAGATACGCAGTATTTT. V usage is TRBV20-1 and J usage is TRBJ2-3; 7 bases are shared with TRBD1. Unmatched junction bases numbered 9, after V lost 3 bases and J lost 3 bases. The CDR3 length is 15 residues. Germline CDR1 and CDR2: DFQATT and SNEGSKA (reference sequence).

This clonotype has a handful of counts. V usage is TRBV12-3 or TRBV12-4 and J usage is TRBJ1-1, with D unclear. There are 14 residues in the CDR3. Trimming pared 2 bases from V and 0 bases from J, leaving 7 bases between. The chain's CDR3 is CASSLNRVNTEAFF. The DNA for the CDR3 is TGTGCCAGCAGTTTAAACAGAGTGAACACTGAAGCTTTCTTT.

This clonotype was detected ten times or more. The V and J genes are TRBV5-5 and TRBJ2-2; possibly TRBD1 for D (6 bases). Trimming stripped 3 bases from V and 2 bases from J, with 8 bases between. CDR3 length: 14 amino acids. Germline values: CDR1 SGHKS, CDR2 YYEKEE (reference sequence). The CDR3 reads CASSWGHNTGELFF. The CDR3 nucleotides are TGTGCCAGCAGCTGGGGACACAACACCGGGGAGCTGTTTTTT.

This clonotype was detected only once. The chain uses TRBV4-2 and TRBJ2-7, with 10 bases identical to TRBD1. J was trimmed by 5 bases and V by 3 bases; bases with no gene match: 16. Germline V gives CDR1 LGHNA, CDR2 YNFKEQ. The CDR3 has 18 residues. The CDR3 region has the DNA TGTGCCAGCAGCCAGACAGGGGGCGCCGGCTGGGGAAGCGACGAGCAGTACTTC. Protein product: CASSQTGGAGWGSDEQYF.

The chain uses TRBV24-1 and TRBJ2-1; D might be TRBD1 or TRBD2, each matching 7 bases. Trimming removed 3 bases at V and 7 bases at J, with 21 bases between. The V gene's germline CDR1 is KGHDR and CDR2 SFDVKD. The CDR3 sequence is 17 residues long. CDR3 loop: CATSDPSGEGALNEQFF. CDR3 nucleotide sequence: TGTGCCACCAGTGATCCGTCGGGGGAGGGGGCATTGAATGAGCAGTTCTTC.

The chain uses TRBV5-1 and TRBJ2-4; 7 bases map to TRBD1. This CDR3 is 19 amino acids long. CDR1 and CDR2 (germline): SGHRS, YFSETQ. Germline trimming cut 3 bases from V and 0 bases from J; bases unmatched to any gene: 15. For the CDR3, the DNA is TGCGCCAGCAGCTGGCCAAAGCTAGGGGGCCAGTCAGCCAAAAACATTCAGTACTTC. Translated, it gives CASSWPKLGGQSAKNIQYF. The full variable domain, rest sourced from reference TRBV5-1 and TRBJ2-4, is KAGVTQTPRYLIKTRGQQVTLSCSPISGHRSVSWYQQTPGQGLQFLFEYFSETQRNKGNFPGRFSGRQFSNSRSEMNVSTLELGDSALYLCASSWPKLGGQSAKNIQYFGAGTRLSVL.

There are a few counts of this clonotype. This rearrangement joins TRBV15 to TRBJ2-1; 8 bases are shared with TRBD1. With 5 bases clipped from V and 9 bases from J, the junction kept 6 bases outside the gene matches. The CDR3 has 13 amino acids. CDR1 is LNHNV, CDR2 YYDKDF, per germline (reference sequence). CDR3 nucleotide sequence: TGTGCCACCAGCGCAGACAGGGGAGGTGAGCAGTTCTTC. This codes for CATSADRGGEQFF.

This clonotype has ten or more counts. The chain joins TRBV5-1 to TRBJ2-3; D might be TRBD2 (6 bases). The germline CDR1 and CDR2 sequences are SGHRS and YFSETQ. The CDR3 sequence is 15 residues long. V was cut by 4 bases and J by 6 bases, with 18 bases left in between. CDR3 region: CASSAVHVGGDTQYF. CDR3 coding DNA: TGCGCCAGCAGCGCAGTCCACGTGGGGGGTGATACGCAGTATTTT.

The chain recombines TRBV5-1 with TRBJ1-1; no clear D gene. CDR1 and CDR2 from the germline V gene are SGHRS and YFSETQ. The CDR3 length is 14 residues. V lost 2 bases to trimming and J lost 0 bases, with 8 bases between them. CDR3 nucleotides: TGCGCCAGCAGCTTAGCTTTCATGAACACTGAAGCTTTCTTT. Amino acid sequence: CASSLAFMNTEAFF.

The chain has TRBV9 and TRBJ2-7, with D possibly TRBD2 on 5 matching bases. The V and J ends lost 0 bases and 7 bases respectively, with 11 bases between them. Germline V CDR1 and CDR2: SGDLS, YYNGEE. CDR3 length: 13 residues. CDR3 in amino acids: CASSVGFEGEQYF. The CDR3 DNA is TGTGCCAGCAGCGTAGGGTTTGAGGGAGAGCAGTACTTC.

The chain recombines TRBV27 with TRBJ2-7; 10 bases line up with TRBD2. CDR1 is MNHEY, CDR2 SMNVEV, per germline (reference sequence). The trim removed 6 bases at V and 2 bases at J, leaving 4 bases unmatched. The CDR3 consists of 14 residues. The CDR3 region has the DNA TGTGCCAGCAGGAGACTAGCGGGCACCTACGAGCAGTACTTC. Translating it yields CASRRLAGTYEQYF.

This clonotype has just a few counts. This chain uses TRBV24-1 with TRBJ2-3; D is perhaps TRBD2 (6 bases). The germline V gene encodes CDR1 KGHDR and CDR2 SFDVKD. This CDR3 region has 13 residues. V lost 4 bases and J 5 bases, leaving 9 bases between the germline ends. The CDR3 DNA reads TGTGCCACCAGTGAAGTGGGAGGAGATACGCAGTATTTT. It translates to CATSEVGGDTQYF.

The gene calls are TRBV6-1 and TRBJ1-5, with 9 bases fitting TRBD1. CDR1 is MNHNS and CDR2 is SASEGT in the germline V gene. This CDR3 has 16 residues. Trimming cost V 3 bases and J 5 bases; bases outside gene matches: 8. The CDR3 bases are TGTGCCAGCAGTGACCAGGGACAGGGAAACTATCAGCCCCAGCATTTT. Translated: CASSDQGQGNYQPQHF.

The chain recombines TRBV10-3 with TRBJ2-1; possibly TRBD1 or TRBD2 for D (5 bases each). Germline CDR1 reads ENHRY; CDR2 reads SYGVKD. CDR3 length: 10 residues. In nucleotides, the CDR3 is TGTGCTACTGGGGGACCCGAGCAGTTCTTC. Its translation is CATGGPEQFF.

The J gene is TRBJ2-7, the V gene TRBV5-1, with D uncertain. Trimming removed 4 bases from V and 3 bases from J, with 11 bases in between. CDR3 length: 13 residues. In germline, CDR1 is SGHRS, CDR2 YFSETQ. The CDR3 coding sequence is TGCGCCAGCAGCAACGACACTTACTACGAGCAGTACTTC. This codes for CASSNDTYYEQYF.

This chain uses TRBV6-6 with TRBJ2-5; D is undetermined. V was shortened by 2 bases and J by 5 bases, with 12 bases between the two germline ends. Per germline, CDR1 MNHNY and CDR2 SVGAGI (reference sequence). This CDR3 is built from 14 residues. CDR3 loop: CASSYTTVGETQYF. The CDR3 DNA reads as TGTGCCAGCAGTTACACGACCGTGGGGGAGACCCAGTACTTC.

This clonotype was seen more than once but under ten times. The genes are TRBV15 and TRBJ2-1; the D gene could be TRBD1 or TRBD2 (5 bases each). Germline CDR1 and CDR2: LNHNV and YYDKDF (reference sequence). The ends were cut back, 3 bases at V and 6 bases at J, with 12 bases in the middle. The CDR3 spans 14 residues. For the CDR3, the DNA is TGTGCCACCAGCAGGGGGGAGATTAGCAATGAGCAGTTCTTC. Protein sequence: CATSRGEISNEQFF.

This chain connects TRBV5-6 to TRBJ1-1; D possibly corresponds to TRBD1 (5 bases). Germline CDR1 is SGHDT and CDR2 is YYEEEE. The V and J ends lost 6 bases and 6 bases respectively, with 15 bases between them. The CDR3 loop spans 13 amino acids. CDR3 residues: CASNLGVRAEAFF. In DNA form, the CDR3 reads TGTGCCAGCAATCTGGGGGTTCGGGCTGAAGCTTTCTTT.

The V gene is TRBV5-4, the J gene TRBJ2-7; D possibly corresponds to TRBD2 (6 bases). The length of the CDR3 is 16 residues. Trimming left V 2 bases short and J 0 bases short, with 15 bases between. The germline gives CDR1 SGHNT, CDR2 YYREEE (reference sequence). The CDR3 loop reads CASSFDGTGNSYEQYF. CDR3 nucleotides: TGTGCCAGCAGCTTTGATGGGACTGGAAACTCCTACGAGCAGTACTTC.